One sample yielded the 27 T cell receptor beta chains listed below, sequenced in a study of cytomegalovirus exposure and HLA in healthy donors. PCR employed 60 Vbeta and 13 Jbeta primers. Using immunoSEQ multiplex PCR, the repertoire was profiled, and TCRdb retains in-frame clones only, with some absent. The sample consists of 35,000 to 45,000 clones, about 60% of them appearing once. The sequenced material came from PBMCs. Source of these receptors: a man between 60 and 75 years old in good health and CMV-seropositive.

This clone turned up a few times. This rearrangement joins TRBV4-3 to TRBJ2-5; TRBD2 matches 9 bases. Germline CDR1 and CDR2: LGHNA and YSLEER. Trimming removed 2 bases from V and 4 bases from J; junction bases left unmatched: 5. This CDR3 comprises 15 residues. Here the CDR3 DNA reads TGCGCCAGCAGCCAACTAGCGGGAAAACGAGAGACCCAGTACTTC. It encodes CASSQLAGKRETQYF.

The chain has TRBV9 and TRBJ2-5; weak D call: TRBD1 (5 bases). Germline V gives CDR1 SGDLS, CDR2 YYNGEE. V lost 2 bases and J lost 1, with 12 bases in between. This CDR3 is 15 amino acids long. DNA for the CDR3: TGTGCCAGCAGCGTGTCCCCTCAGGGCCAAGAGACCCAGTACTTC. This codes for CASSVSPQGQETQYF.

The rearrangement links TRBV9 to TRBJ2-1, with TRBD1 matching 7 bases. With V trimmed by 3 bases and J by 3 bases, 15 bases remained unmatched. The CDR3 loop spans 18 amino acids. CDR1 SGDLS and CDR2 YYNGEE come from the germline V gene. The CDR3 nucleotides are TGTGCCAGCAGCGCGACCCTAGACGACAGGGTATTCTACAATGAGCAGTTCTTC. Translation gives CASSATLDDRVFYNEQFF.

The CDR3 DNA sequence: TGTGCCAGCAGCTTAGATTACCCGACGGGCGGGGAGCTGTTTTTT. Translated: CASSLDYPTGGELFF. The chain is built from TRBV7-6 and TRBJ2-2; D gene unclear. Germline V gene data show CDR1 as SGHVS and CDR2 as FNYEAQ. With 1 base removed from V and 7 bases from J, the gap between germline ends came to 13 bases. This CDR3 spans 15 amino acids.

V usage is TRBV19 and J usage is TRBJ1-2; D gene unclear. The CDR3 totals 13 residues. Looked up from germline, CDR1 is LNHDA and CDR2 is SQIVND (reference sequence). V lost 7 bases and J 4 bases, leaving 13 bases between the germline ends. This CDR3 is CASNSQAPYGYTF. The CDR3 DNA reads as TGTGCCAGTAACTCCCAGGCACCCTATGGCTACACCTTC.

This clone has only one observation. J is TRBJ1-5 and V is TRBV28; D not resolved. Germline CDR1 MDHEN, CDR2 SYDVKM. With 7 bases removed from V and 4 bases from J, the gap between germline ends came to 17 bases. This CDR3 comprises 15 residues. The CDR3 loop is CASTRSTGGNQPQHF. The CDR3, as DNA: TGTGCCAGCACGCGGTCCACGGGTGGGAATCAGCCCCAGCATTTT.

This rearrangement joins TRBV28 to TRBJ2-7; perhaps TRBD2 as D (5 bases). CDR1 is MDHEN, CDR2 SYDVKM, per germline. CDR3 length: 12 amino acids. Trimming cost V 5 bases and J 12 bases, with 17 bases left between them. In DNA form, the CDR3 reads TGTGCCAGCAGTCCCTTGGGAGAAAGGTCGTACTTC. The encoded protein is CASSPLGERSYF.

The rearrangement links TRBV6-1 to TRBJ2-7; D is undetermined. This CDR3 spans 11 amino acids. Trimming left V 7 bases short and J 2 bases short, with 6 bases between. CDR1 MNHNS and CDR2 SASEGT come from the germline V gene. CDR3 loop: CASTLTYEQYF. The CDR3 coding sequence is TGTGCCAGCACTCTAACCTACGAGCAGTACTTC.

This chain connects TRBV4-1 to TRBJ2-3; TRBD2 matches at 13 bases. V shed 1 base and J 4 bases; nucleotides not matched to a gene: 2. The germline V gene has CDR1 MGHRA and CDR2 YSYEKL. This CDR3 region has 16 residues. The CDR3 DNA follows: TGCGCCAGCAGCCAAGGGACTAGCGGGAGTTCAGATACGCAGTATTTT. Translating it yields CASSQGTSGSSDTQYF.

As concerns this clone: One end of the junction is discordant with germline, which a read error may explain. V usage is TRBV5-1 and J usage is TRBJ2-7, with D possibly matching TRBD1 (5 bases). Germline assignment: CDR1 SGHRS and CDR2 YFSETQ. The length of the CDR3 is 14 residues. CDR3 sequence: CASSPGAWALEQCF. In nucleotides, the CDR3 is TGCGCCAGCAGCCCTGGGGCTTGGGCGCTGGAGCAGTGCTTC.

The chain is built from TRBV5-6 and TRBJ1-6; D ambiguous. Germline CDR1 is SGHDT and CDR2 is YYEEEE. V lost 4 bases and J lost 9, with 17 bases in between. The CDR3 extends over 15 amino acids. The CDR3: CASSSTGGIGSPLHF. Here the CDR3 DNA reads TGTGCCAGCAGCAGCACTGGAGGGATCGGTTCACCCCTCCACTTT.

This clone was picked up a small number of times. The gene calls are TRBV28 and TRBJ2-7; 7 nucleotides line up with TRBD1. V was pared by 5 bases and J by 5 bases, with 6 bases of the junction left unmatched. Germline V gives CDR1 MDHEN, CDR2 SYDVKM. This CDR3 is 13 amino acids long. Written as DNA, the CDR3 is TGTGCCAGCAGTCTCGACAGGGTGAACGAGCAGTACTTC. Protein product: CASSLDRVNEQYF.

The gene calls are TRBV11-2 and TRBJ1-1; D may be TRBD1 (6 bases). Looked up from germline, CDR1 is SGHAT and CDR2 is FQNNGV. CDR3 size: 13 residues. With 5 bases removed from V and 3 bases from J, the gap between germline ends came to 10 bases. CDR3 coding DNA: TGTGCCAGCAGCAACCACAGGGACACTGAAGCTTTCTTT. It yields the protein CASSNHRDTEAFF.

The table lists this clone with a few counts. No DNA is shown, since the ends of the CDR3 on it are uncertain; the CDR3 is the one TCRdb lists. The chain carries TRBV30 and TRBJ2-3; TRBD2 is the table's D call, not checked against the DNA. CDR1 is GTSNPN and CDR2 is SVGIG in the germline V gene (reference sequence). With termini counted, the CDR3 has 15 amino acids. The CDR3 protein is CAWSVAAGASVGLYF.

CDR3 protein: CASSLQGGDVTGELFF. The CDR3 DNA reads as TGTGCCAGCAGCTTACAGGGGGGCGATGTCACCGGGGAGCTGTTTTTT. The chain recombines TRBV11-1 with TRBJ2-2; a weak D match, TRBD1 (7 bases). The CDR3 length is 16 residues. Trimming removed 2 bases at V and 4 bases at J, with 14 bases between. From germline, CDR1 is SGHAT and CDR2 FQDESV (reference sequence).

This chain's CDR3 is CASSFEPQNEKLFF. As DNA, the CDR3 is TGTGCCAGCAGCTTCGAACCCCAGAATGAAAAACTGTTTTTT. The V call is TRBV7-9, the J call TRBJ1-4; no reliable D call. V gave up 3 bases and J gave up 5 bases, with 10 bases separating them. The CDR3 has 14 amino acids. Looked up from germline, CDR1 is SEHNR and CDR2 is FQNEAQ (reference sequence).

This chain's CDR3 is CASSSLVGTGGNEQFF. For the CDR3, the DNA is TGTGCCAGCAGTTCCCTCGTCGGAACTGGGGGGAATGAGCAGTTCTTC. The genes are TRBV9 and TRBJ2-1, with a tentative D call TRBD2 (6 bases). Germline values: CDR1 SGDLS, CDR2 YYNGEE. The germline V and J ends were trimmed by 5 bases and 7 bases, with 22 bases remaining between them. The CDR3 has 16 amino acids.

The chain combines TRBV4-3 with TRBJ2-1; 10 positions agree with TRBD2. Looked up from germline, CDR1 is LGHNA and CDR2 is YSLEER. Trimming removed 4 bases from V and 8 bases from J; junction bases left unmatched: 11. This CDR3 region has 16 residues. The CDR3: CASSLSPGLAQDEQFF. As DNA, the CDR3 is TGCGCCAGCAGCCTGTCTCCGGGACTAGCGCAGGATGAGCAGTTCTTC.

CDR3 nucleotide sequence: TGTGCCAGCTCACCACCGGAGGCAGGAGCGGTAGGCTACACCTTC. This gives the protein CASSPPEAGAVGYTF. The V gene is TRBV18, the J gene TRBJ1-2; D ambiguous. The germline V gene encodes CDR1 KGHSH and CDR2 LQKENI. V lost 0 bases, J lost 8 bases, and 16 bases lay in between. The CDR3 is 15 residues long.

This clone was observed a few times. This chain connects TRBV13 to TRBJ2-7, with TRBD1 matching over 7 bases. The V gene end was trimmed by 6 bases and the J gene end by 6 bases; junction bases not matched to a gene: 11. This CDR3 has 14 amino acids. CDR1 and CDR2 from the germline V gene are PRHDT and FYEKMQ (reference sequence). CDR3 nucleotide sequence: TGTGCCAGCAGAAGAGTCGACAGGGACGGCGAGCAGTACTTC. As protein: CASRRVDRDGEQYF.

The chain recombines TRBV7-3 with TRBJ1-2, with 7 bases aligning to TRBD1. CDR3 size: 16 residues. Unmatched junction bases numbered 11, after V lost 2 bases and J lost 5 bases. CDR1 SGHTA and CDR2 FQGTGA come from the germline V gene. CDR3 nucleotide sequence: TGTGCCAGCAGCTTATCAGGTAAGGGGGCGCGGTATGGCTACACCTTC. It yields the protein CASSLSGKGARYGYTF.

In DNA form, the CDR3 reads TGTGCCTGGAGACCGGGAAGCTCCTATAATTCACCCCTCCACTTT. This sequence encodes CAWRPGSSYNSPLHF. The genes are TRBV30 and TRBJ1-6, with D hard to call. Germline V gene data show CDR1 as GTSNPN and CDR2 as SVGIG (reference sequence). The CDR3 is 15 amino acids. V was clipped by 3 bases and J by 0 bases, with 9 bases between them.

This chain uses TRBV5-1 with TRBJ2-5; 10 bases agree with TRBD1. Per the germline V gene, CDR1 is SGHRS and CDR2 is YFSETQ. The trim removed 3 bases at V and 1 base at J, leaving 12 bases unmatched. CDR3 length: 18 residues. The CDR3 DNA sequence: TGCGCCAGCAGCTCCCGGGACAGGGGAGGATATAGCCAAGAGACCCAGTACTTC. Translated, it gives CASSSRDRGGYSQETQYF.

V gene TRBV6-6 combines with J gene TRBJ2-3; possibly TRBD2 for D (6 bases). CDR3 size: 15 residues. CDR1 and CDR2 from the germline V gene are MNHNY and SVGAGI (reference sequence). V lost 1 base and J 1 base, leaving 9 bases between the germline ends. CDR3: CASSYWRGGTDTQYF. DNA for the CDR3: TGTGCCAGCAGTTACTGGAGGGGAGGCACAGATACGCAGTATTTT.

The chain carries TRBV27 and TRBJ2-3; weak D call: TRBD2 (6 bases). The CDR3 covers 14 residues. The germline V and J ends were trimmed by 1 base and 1 base, with 6 bases remaining between them. Germline CDR1 and CDR2: MNHEY and SMNVEV (reference sequence). CDR3 sequence: CASSLLAGTDTQYF. CDR3 bases: TGTGCCAGCAGTTTATTAGCGGGCACAGATACGCAGTATTTT.

J is TRBJ2-4 and V is TRBV7-9; D is possibly TRBD2 (5 bases). CDR3 length: 14 amino acids. V dropped 4 bases and J dropped 8 bases, with 15 bases sitting between them. Germline assignment: CDR1 SEHNR and CDR2 FQNEAQ (reference sequence). The CDR3 protein is CASSWTSRRDIQYF. The DNA of the CDR3 is TGTGCCAGCAGCTGGACTTCGAGACGGGACATTCAGTACTTC.

V usage is TRBV28 and J usage is TRBJ2-3, with 8 bases matching TRBD2. CDR1 MDHEN and CDR2 SYDVKM come from the germline V gene. Unmatched junction bases numbered 11, after V lost 8 bases and J lost 1 base. The CDR3 consists of 16 residues. The CDR3 reads CASAPVRSGGTDTQYF. The DNA of the CDR3 is TGTGCCAGCGCCCCGGTTCGTAGCGGGGGCACAGATACGCAGTATTTT.